This T cell receptor beta chain was sequenced for a study of OX40 agonist ivuxolimab in advanced cancers. Study details: In three patients, partial responses were observed, one with hepatocellular carcinoma and two with cutaneous melanoma.

About this clone: What it recognizes is unknown.

Clones were sequenced by immunoSEQ multiplex PCR, and TCRdb holds only the in-frame ones, with some missing. The repertoire holds 30,000 to 40,000 clones, with roughly 89% as singletons. Germline loops: CDR1 SQVTM, CDR2 ANQGSEA. CDR3 length equals 14 residues. The J segment lost 2 bases and the V segment lost 6 bases, leaving 6 bases of the junction unmatched. Findings of the study overall: In CD8+ T cells, expanded clones were on average more numerous than in CD4+. Circulating CD4+ and CD8+ T cells showed clonal expansion by week 6 at 0.1 to 3.0 mg/kg. The specificity for antigen of the expanded peripheral T cells was not determined.

This TCR derives from an adult with an advanced solid tumor such as melanoma, head and neck, liver or kidney cancer. The sequencing here drew on CD4+ or CD8+ T cells sorted from blood, taken in a trial of the OX40 agonist ivuxolimab. The chain combines TRBV29-1 with TRBJ1-4, with 7 nucleotides matching TRBD1. The CDR3 sequence is CSVPTGETNEKLFF. In DNA form, the CDR3 reads TGCAGCGTACCCACAGGGGAGACTAATGAAAAACTGTTTTTT. Looking up the rest from reference TRBV29-1 and TRBJ1-4 gives the full variable domain: SAVISQKPSRDICQRGTSLTIQCQVDSQVTMMFWYRQQPGQSLTLIATANQGSEATYESGFVIDKFPISRPNLTFSTLTVSNMSPEDSSIYLCSVPTGETNEKLFFGSGTQLSVL.